This T cell receptor beta chain was recovered during a study of blood T cell repertoires in COVID-19. This table comes from immunoSEQ multiplex PCR, and its TCRdb copy is limited to in-frame clones, with some not included. The data contain tens of thousands of clones, about four fifths of them singletons. Germline V CDR1 and CDR2: SGHAT, FQNNGV. The CDR3 is 13 residues long. V was shortened by 6 bases and J by 1 base, with 9 bases between the two germline ends. The rearrangement links TRBV11-2 to TRBJ1-1, with TRBD1 as a possible D gene (6 bases). Sequencing was performed on peripheral blood. The clonotype comes from an elderly woman with acute or convalescent COVID-19. CDR3 sequence (DNA): TGTGCCAGCAGAAAACAGGGGAACACTGAAGCTTTCTTT. Translating it yields CASRKQGNTEAFF.